Listed below are T cell receptor beta chains from one sample, sequenced in a study of blood T cell repertoires in COVID-19. The table came from immunoSEQ multiplex PCR; TCRdb's copy has only in-frame clones and leaves some out. Of 81,000 or so clones listed, around 85% were seen once; the top ten hold 9.6%. Sequenced material: peripheral blood. Every receptor here comes from a man aged 45 to 65 with COVID-19, enrolled during active disease. CDR3s include the opening cysteine and the closing phenylalanine or tryptophan. The order of the fields is CDR3 length, J gene, D gene, V gene, clone size, CDR3 DNA, CDR3 protein. The D gene is left open where the match is weak. Rows give clone size only sometimes, using once, few, many, or a class for an expanded clone.

17,TRBJ2-1,TRBD2,TRBV9,.,TGTGCCAGCAGCGTAGATCTGCGACTAGCGGGAGGGAATGAGCAGTTCTTC,CASSVDLRLAGGNEQFF
12,TRBJ1-1,.,TRBV30,.,TGTGCCTGGACAGTCATGAACACTGAAGCTTTCTTT,CAWTVMNTEAFF
16,TRBJ2-1,TRBD2,TRBV7-8,.,TGTGCCAGCAGCCAATTAGCGGGGAGGACCTCAAATGAGCAGTTCTTC,CASSQLAGRTSNEQFF
21,TRBJ1-5,TRBD1,TRBV28,once,TGTGCCAGCTCCCCTTTTGAGGGGACAGGGATTGTTCGGTCGGTAAATCAGCCCCAGCATTTT,CASSPFEGTGIVRSVNQPQHF
12,TRBJ1-6,.,TRBV12-3/TRBV12-4,.,TGTGCCAGCAGTTTAGCGGAGTCACCCCTCCACTTT,CASSLAESPLHF
19,TRBJ2-6,.,TRBV18,.,TGTGCCAGCTCACCGAACCGGACGAGGGTAGATTCTGGGGCCAACGTCCTGACTTTC,CASSPNRTRVDSGANVLTF
15,TRBJ2-3,TRBD1,TRBV5-1,few,TGCGCCAGCAGCTCCGACAGGGGAAACACAGATACGCAGTATTTT,CASSSDRGNTDTQYF
14,TRBJ1-3,TRBD1,TRBV9,.,TGTGCCAGCAGCCAGACAGGGGGTGGAAACACCATATATTTT,CASSQTGGGNTIYF
17,TRBJ2-1,TRBD2,TRBV9,once,TGTGCCAGCAGCGTAGGGCTAGCGGGGCCCCCCTACAATGAGCAGTTCTTC,CASSVGLAGPPYNEQFF
14,TRBJ2-2,TRBD1,TRBV10-1,.,TGCGCCTGGCCGGGACAGGGTAACACCGGGGAGCTGTTTTTT,CAWPGQGNTGELFF
16,TRBJ2-2,TRBD2,TRBV20-1,.,TGCAGTGCTAGTCTTAGAAGCGGGATGGGAACCGGGGAGCTGTTTTTT,CSASLRSGMGTGELFF
14,TRBJ1-1,TRBD1,TRBV7-2,.,TGTGCCAGCAGCTTAGACAGGGGGCGAACTGAAGCTTTCTTT,CASSLDRGRTEAFF
14,TRBJ1-4,TRBD1,TRBV6-5,.,TGTGCCAGCAGGGGTCGCGACAGGGAAGAAAAACTGTTTTTT,CASRGRDREEKLFF
19,TRBJ2-3,.,TRBV7-6,.,TGTGCCAGCAGCTTAAATGCCCCTTCCAGGGTCCCTAGCACAGATACGCAGTATTTT,CASSLNAPSRVPSTDTQYF
15,TRBJ1-1,TRBD1,TRBV30,.,TGTGCCTGGAGTCCGGTAAACAGGGGGCCGGGTGAAGCTTTCTTT,CAWSPVNRGPGEAFF
14,TRBJ2-3,.,TRBV9,.,TGTGCCAGCAGCGTAGTGGGATCTAGCGATACGCAGTATTTT,CASSVVGSSDTQYF
16,TRBJ2-3,TRBD1,TRBV7-2,.,TGTGCCAGCAGCATCGGACAGGGGTTGGTTGCAGATACGCAGTATTTT,CASSIGQGLVADTQYF
14,TRBJ1-5,.,TRBV6-5,.,TGTGCCAGCAGTTCCTACATTAGCAATCGGCCCCAGCATTTT,CASSSYISNRPQHF